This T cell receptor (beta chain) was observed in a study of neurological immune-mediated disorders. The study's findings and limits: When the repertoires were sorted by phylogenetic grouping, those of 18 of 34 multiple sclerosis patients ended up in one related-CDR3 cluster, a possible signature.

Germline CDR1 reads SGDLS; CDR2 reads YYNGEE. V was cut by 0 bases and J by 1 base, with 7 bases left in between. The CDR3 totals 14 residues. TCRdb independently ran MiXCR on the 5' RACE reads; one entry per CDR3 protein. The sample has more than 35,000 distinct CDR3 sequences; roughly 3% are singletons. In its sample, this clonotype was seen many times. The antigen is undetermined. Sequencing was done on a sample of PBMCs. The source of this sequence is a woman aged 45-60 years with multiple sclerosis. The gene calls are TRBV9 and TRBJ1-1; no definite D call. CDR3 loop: CASSVVPGNTEAFF. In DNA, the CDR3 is TGTGCCAGCAGCGTAGTCCCGGGGAACACTGAAGCTTTCTTT. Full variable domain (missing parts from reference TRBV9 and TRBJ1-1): DSGVTQTPKHLITATGQRVTLRCSPRSGDLSVYWYQQSLDQGLQFLIQYYNGEERAKGNILERFSAQQFPDLHSELNLSSLELGDSALYFCASSVVPGNTEAFFGQGTRLTVV.